Listed here is a single T cell receptor beta chain. The missing CDR3 end, 3 residues past where the read stops, is filled in from the germline J gene. Repertoires were generated with immunoSEQ multiplex PCR, while TCRdb's copy carries only in-frame clones and drops some. The sample features under 50,000 clones, with approximately 6.3% in its top ten. This entry comes from a study of T cells in women clearing cervical HPV infection. After removal of 7 bases from V and 9 bases from J, the junction contained 11 bases not matched to a gene. Germline V gene sequence: CDR1 SNHLY, CDR2 FYNNEI. The CDR3 totals 15 residues.

Material: blood buffy coat. The origin of this receptor is a woman aged 18 to 75 with a cervical HPV16 infection that either progressed to CIN3+ or cleared (not recorded which). The V and J genes are TRBV2 and TRBJ2-1; 11 bases line up with TRBD2. The covered CDR3 bases are TGTGCCAGCACCCCTAGCGGGAGGTACGGTCCTGAG. This encodes CASTPSGRYGPE. The full CDR3 protein reads CASTPSGRYGPEQFF.